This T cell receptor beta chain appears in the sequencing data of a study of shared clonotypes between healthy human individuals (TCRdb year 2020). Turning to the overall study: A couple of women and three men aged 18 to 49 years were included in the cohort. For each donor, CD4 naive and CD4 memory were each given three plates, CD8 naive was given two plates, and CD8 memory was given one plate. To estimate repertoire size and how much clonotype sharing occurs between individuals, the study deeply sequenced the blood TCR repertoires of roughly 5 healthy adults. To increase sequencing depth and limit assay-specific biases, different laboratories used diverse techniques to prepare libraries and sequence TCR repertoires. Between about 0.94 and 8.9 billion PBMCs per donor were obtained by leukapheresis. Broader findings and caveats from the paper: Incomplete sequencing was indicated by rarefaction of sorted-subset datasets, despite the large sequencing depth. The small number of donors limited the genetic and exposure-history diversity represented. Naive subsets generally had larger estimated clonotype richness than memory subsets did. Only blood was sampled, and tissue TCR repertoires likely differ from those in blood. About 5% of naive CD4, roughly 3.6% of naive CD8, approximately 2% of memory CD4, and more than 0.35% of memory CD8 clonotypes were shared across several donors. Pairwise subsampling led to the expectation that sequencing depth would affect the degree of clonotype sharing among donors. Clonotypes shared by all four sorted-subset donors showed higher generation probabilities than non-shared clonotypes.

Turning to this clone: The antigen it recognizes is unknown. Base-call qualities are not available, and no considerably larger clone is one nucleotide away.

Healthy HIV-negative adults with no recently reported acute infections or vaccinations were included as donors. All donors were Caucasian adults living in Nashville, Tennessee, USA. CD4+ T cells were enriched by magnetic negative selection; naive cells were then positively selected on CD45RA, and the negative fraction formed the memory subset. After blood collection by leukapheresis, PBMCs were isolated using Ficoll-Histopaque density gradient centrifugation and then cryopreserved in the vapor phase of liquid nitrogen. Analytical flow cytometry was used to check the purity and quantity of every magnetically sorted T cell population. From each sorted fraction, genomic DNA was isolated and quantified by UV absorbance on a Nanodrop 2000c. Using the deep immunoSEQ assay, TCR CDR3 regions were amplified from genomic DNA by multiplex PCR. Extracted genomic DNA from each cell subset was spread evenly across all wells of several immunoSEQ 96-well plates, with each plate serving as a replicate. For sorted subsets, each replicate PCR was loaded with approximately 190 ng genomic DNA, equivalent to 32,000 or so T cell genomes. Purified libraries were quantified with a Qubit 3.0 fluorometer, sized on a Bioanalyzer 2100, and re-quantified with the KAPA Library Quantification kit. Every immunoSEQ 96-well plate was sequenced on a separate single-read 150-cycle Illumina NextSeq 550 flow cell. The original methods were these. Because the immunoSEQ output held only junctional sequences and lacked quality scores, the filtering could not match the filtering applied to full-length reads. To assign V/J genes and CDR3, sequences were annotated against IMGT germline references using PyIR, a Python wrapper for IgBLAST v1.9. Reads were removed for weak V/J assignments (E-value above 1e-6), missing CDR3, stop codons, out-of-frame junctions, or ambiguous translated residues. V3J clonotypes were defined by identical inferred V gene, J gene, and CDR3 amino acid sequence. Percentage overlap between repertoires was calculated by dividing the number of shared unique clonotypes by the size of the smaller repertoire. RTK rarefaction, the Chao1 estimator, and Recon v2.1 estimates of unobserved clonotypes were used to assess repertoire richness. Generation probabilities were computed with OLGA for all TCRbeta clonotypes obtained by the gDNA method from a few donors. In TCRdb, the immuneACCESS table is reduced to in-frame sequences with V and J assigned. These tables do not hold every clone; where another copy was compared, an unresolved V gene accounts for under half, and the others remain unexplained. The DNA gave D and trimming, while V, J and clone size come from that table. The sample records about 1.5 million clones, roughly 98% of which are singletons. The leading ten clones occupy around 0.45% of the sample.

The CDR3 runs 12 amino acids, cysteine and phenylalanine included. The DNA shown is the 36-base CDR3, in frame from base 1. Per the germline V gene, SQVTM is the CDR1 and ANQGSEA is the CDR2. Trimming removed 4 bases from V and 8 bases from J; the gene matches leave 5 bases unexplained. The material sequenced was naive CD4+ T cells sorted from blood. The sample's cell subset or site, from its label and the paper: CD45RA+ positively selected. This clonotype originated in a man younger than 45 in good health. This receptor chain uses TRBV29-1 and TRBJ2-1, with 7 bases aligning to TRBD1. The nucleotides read TGCAGCGTTGGGAAGGGGGCGGATGAGCAGTTCTTC. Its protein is CSVGKGADEQFF.